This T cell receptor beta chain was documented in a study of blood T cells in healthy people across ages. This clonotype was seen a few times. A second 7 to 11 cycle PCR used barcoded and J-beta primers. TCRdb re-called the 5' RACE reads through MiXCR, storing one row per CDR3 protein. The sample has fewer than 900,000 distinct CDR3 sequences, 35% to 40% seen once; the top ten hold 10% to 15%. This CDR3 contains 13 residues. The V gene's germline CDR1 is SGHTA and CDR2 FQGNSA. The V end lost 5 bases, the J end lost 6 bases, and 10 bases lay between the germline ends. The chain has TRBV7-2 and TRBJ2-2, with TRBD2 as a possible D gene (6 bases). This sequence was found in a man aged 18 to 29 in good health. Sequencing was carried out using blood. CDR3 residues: CASSHPGAGELFF. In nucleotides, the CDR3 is TGTGCCAGCAGCCACCCGGGGGCCGGGGAGCTGTTTTTT.